This TCR beta chain was identified in a study of T cells in Graves' hyperthyroidism and ophthalmopathy. Study overall: It was at initial diagnosis, before any treatment, that peripheral blood was collected.

The CDR3 contains 20 residues. The germline V gene encodes CDR1 MNHNS and CDR2 SASEGT. Trimming at V came to 11 bases and at J to 6 bases, leaving 24 bases not matched to a gene. Those patients with uncontrolled infection, other autoimmune disease, pregnancy or lactation were excluded. The PBMCs studied were ones that came from about 10 ml fresh peripheral blood. This clonotype has at least ten counts. From RNA transcripts, TCR beta CDR3 regions were amplified. The HTBI set primed first-round TCR CDR3 RT-PCR. Each CDR3 protein is one row after TCRdb ran MiXCR on the multiplex PCR reads. The sample consists of approximately 620,000 distinct CDR3 sequences, approximately 15% of them appearing once.

Source material: blood. The chain carries TRBV6-1 and TRBJ2-1; 14 bases map to TRBD2. The receptor's source is a woman aged 25 to 45 with Graves' hyperthyroidism that later progressed to Graves' ophthalmopathy. This chain's CDR3 is CAAQGGYGTSGSRGSNEQFF. In nucleotides, the CDR3 is TGTGCCGCCCAAGGGGGTTACGGGACTAGCGGGAGTAGGGGGTCCAATGAGCAGTTCTTC.